The 17 T cell receptor beta chains reported below all come from one sample, sequenced in a study of technical replicates of blood from a few donors (dated 2017 in TCRdb). Libraries came from the immunoSEQ multiplex PCR assay. TCRdb re-hosts the immuneACCESS table, in-frame sequences only. Its copies lack some clones; in the studies checked, an unresolved V gene accounts for under half of them, and the cause for the rest is not known. The sample contains about 75,000 clones, roughly nine tenths of them found a single time. Around 0.38% of the sample rests with the top ten. The sequencing input was T cells isolated from PBMCs. The receptors were sampled from a human donor in good health.

This rearrangement joins TRBV6-1 to TRBJ1-2; possible D gene TRBD1, 6 bases. Germline-derived CDR1 and CDR2 are MNHNS and SASEGT. Deletions cut 7 bases from V and 3 bases from J, with 18 bases between. The CDR3 length is 15 residues. The CDR3 loop is CASITGTLVDYGYTF. CDR3 coding DNA: TGTGCCAGCATTACCGGGACACTGGTTGACTATGGCTACACCTTC.

This sequence joins TRBV9 and TRBJ2-7; 8 bases line up with TRBD2. The CDR3 spans 16 residues. V trimming: 4 bases; J trimming: 2 bases; junction bases outside the gene matches: 11. Germline V gives CDR1 SGDLS, CDR2 YYNGEE. This chain's CDR3 is CASSPRGGLGTYEQYF. CDR3 nucleotide sequence: TGTGCCAGCAGCCCCCGGGGGGGGTTAGGCACCTACGAGCAGTACTTC.

The chain uses TRBV5-6 and TRBJ2-5; TRBD2 is a possible D gene (6 bases). The CDR3 spans 19 residues. The V gene lost 0 bases and the J gene lost 3 bases, with 24 bases spanning the gap. Per germline, CDR1 SGHDT and CDR2 YYEEEE. The chain's CDR3 is CASSLGSPGLHSWEETQYF. The CDR3 region has the DNA TGTGCCAGCAGCTTGGGCTCGCCGGGACTCCACTCTTGGGAAGAGACCCAGTACTTC.

This clone has just one count. This chain connects TRBV6-6 to TRBJ2-1, with D perhaps TRBD2 (5 bases). The CDR3 runs 15 residues. Germline V gene data show CDR1 as MNHNY and CDR2 as SVGAGI (reference sequence). Trimming left V 7 bases short and J 8 bases short, with 21 bases between. This CDR3 is CASKVEVGDFHEQFF. In DNA form, the CDR3 reads TGTGCCAGCAAGGTCGAGGTCGGGGATTTCCATGAGCAGTTCTTC.

The rearrangement links TRBV7-9 to TRBJ2-7; 11 nucleotides agree with TRBD2. The CDR3 runs to 17 residues. Germline V CDR1 and CDR2: SEHNR, FQNEAQ (reference sequence). The V gene end was trimmed by 1 base and the J gene end by 4 bases; junction bases not matched to a gene: 9. The CDR3 DNA reads as TGTGCCAGCAGCTTAGGGATAGCGGGAGGGCTGGGGTACGAGCAGTACTTC. This codes for CASSLGIAGGLGYEQYF.

The table lists this clone with a few counts. The chain links TRBV2 to TRBJ1-1; D is perhaps TRBD1 (5 bases). Deletions cut 11 bases from V and 6 bases from J, with 19 bases between. This CDR3 region has 13 residues. Germline CDR1 SNHLY, CDR2 FYNNEI. The CDR3 DNA reads as TGTGCCTGCGTTGGGGCGTTGGACGCTGAAGCTTTCTTT. This codes for CACVGALDAEAFF.

The table lists this clone with a few counts. The rearrangement joins TRBV9 to TRBJ1-1, with no clear D. Germline assignment: CDR1 SGDLS and CDR2 YYNGEE. The CDR3 runs 13 residues. Trimming cost V 1 base and J 3 bases, with 7 bases left between them. Written as DNA, the CDR3 is TGTGCCAGCAGCGTAAGTGCGGACACTGAAGCTTTCTTT. This translates into CASSVSADTEAFF.

This clone was seen only once. The V gene is TRBV2, the J gene TRBJ2-5; 8 nucleotides agree with TRBD1. The length of the CDR3 is 14 residues. V trimming: 6 bases; J trimming: 1 base; junction bases outside the gene matches: 4. Germline CDR1 reads SNHLY; CDR2 reads FYNNEI. CDR3 DNA: TGTGCCAGCAGCGAGGGACAGGCCCAAGAGACCCAGTACTTC. Its translation: CASSEGQAQETQYF.

This chain joins TRBV2 and TRBJ2-2, with D maybe TRBD1 (5 bases). Germline values: CDR1 SNHLY, CDR2 FYNNEI. With 5 bases removed from V and 6 bases from J, the gap between germline ends came to 7 bases. This CDR3 is 12 amino acids long. The chain's CDR3 is CASSQGPGELFF. In DNA form, the CDR3 reads TGTGCCAGCAGTCAGGGTCCCGGGGAGCTGTTTTTT.

The DNA of the CDR3 is TGTGCCATCAGTGGGGAGGGAGGTGGCTACACCTTC. Translation gives CAISGEGGGYTF. This rearrangement joins TRBV10-3 to TRBJ1-2, with D hard to call. Trimming stripped 4 bases from V and 7 bases from J, with 10 bases between. The length of the CDR3 is 12 residues. The germline V gene has CDR1 ENHRY and CDR2 SYGVKD.

J is TRBJ2-5 and V is TRBV30; TRBD2 agrees at 12 bases. The CDR3 consists of 13 residues. CDR1 is GTSNPN, CDR2 SVGIG, per germline (reference sequence). This CDR3 is CSVSLAGGETQYF. The CDR3 bases are TGTTCGGTCTCACTAGCGGGAGGAGAGACCCAGTACTTC. The entire variable domain, with the rest obtained from reference TRBV30 and TRBJ2-5, is as follows: SQTIHQWPATLVQPVGSPLSLECTVEGTSNPNLYWYRQAAGRGLQLLFYSVGIGQISSEVPQNLSASRPQDRQFILSSKKLLLSDSGFYLCSVSLAGGETQYFGPGTRLLVL.

The J gene is TRBJ2-7, the V gene TRBV6-5, with D maybe TRBD1 (6 bases). There are 15 residues in the CDR3. Germline-derived CDR1 and CDR2 are MNHEY and SVGAGI. V was shortened by 2 bases and J by 3 bases, with 14 bases between the two germline ends. This chain's CDR3 is CASSYVSRGFYEQYF. CDR3 nucleotides: TGTGCCAGCAGTTACGTAAGCAGGGGTTTCTACGAGCAGTACTTC.

This chain uses TRBV19 with TRBJ2-3, with TRBD2 matching 13 bases. Germline CDR1 LNHDA, CDR2 SQIVND (reference sequence). The CDR3 is 15 residues long. V trimming: 10 bases; J trimming: 2 bases; junction bases outside the gene matches: 6. CDR3 nucleotides: TGTGCCACCCGGACTAGCGGGAGTTTCACAGATACGCAGTATTTT. Protein sequence: CATRTSGSFTDTQYF.

V is TRBV9 and J is TRBJ1-4; 7 bases match TRBD1. Trimming at V came to 2 bases and at J to 8 bases, leaving 3 bases not matched to a gene. There are 13 residues in the CDR3. In germline, CDR1 is SGDLS, CDR2 YYNGEE. Here the CDR3 reads CASSVGGQEKLFF. The CDR3 bases are TGTGCCAGCAGCGTCGGGGGACAGGAAAAACTGTTTTTT.

J is TRBJ2-1 and V is TRBV5-1; TRBD2 is a possible D gene (5 bases). Trimming took 1 base from V and 6 from J, leaving 17 bases between them. The germline V gene has CDR1 SGHRS and CDR2 YFSETQ. There are 16 residues in the CDR3. Here the CDR3 reads CASSLSSFLATNEQFF. In nucleotides, the CDR3 is TGCGCCAGCAGCTTGTCCTCCTTCTTAGCGACCAATGAGCAGTTCTTC.

The CDR3 nucleotides are TGCGCCAGCAGCCAAGAAGAGGGCTCCTACAATGAGCAGTTCTTC. This gives the protein CASSQEEGSYNEQFF. The chain links TRBV4-3 to TRBJ2-1, with D possibly being TRBD2 (5 bases). V was pared by 0 bases and J by 0 bases, with 6 bases between. CDR1 and CDR2 from the germline V gene are LGHNA and YSLEER. CDR3 size: 15 residues.

The genes are TRBV11-2 and TRBJ2-7, with D unclear. Trimming stripped 0 bases from V and 4 bases from J, with 13 bases between. The CDR3 length is 15 residues. CDR1 is SGHAT and CDR2 is FQNNGV in the germline V gene. The CDR3 DNA follows: TGTGCCAGCAGCTTAGACGAATATCCCACTTACGAGCAGTACTTC. Protein: CASSLDEYPTYEQYF. Combining the CDR3 with reference TRBV11-2 and TRBJ2-7 gives the whole variable domain EAGVAQSPRYKIIEKRQSVAFWCNPISGHATLYWYQQILGQGPKLLIQFQNNGVVDDSQLPKDRFSAERLKGVDSTLKIQPAKLEDSAVYLCASSLDEYPTYEQYFGPGTRLTVT.